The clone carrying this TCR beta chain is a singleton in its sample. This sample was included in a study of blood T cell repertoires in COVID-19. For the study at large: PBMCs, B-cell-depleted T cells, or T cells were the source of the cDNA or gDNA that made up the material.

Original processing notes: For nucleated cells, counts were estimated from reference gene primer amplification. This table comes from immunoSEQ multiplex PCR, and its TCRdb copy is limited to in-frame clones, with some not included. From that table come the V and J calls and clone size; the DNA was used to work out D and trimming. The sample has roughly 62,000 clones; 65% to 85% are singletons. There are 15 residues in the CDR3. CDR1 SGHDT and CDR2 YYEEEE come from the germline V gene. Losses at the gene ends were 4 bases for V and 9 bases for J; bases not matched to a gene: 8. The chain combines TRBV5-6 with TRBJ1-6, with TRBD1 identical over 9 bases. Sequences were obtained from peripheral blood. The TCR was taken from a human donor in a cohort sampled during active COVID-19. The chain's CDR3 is CASSIRQGVSSPLHF. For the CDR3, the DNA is TGTGCCAGCAGCATAAGACAGGGGGTGAGTTCACCCCTCCACTTT.